The T cell receptor beta chain described here comes from a study of T-cell memory formation after mild COVID-19. As for the study in general: There were largely donor-specific TCR clusters.

Points from the study as a whole: Shrinking CD4+ clones resided mostly in CM and EM, and CD8+ ones in EMRA.

5'RACE with constant-segment primers built TCRalpha and TCRbeta cDNA libraries with UMIs. TCRdb called the 5' RACE reads again in MiXCR, with one record for every CDR3 protein. The sample yields some 340,000 distinct CDR3 sequences, about an eighth seen once. Germline V gene lookup returns CDR1 SGHTA and CDR2 FQGNSA. The CDR3 sequence is 14 residues long. With V trimmed by 5 bases and J by 14 bases, 13 bases remained unmatched. A word on this clonotype: Its antigen is currently unknown.

This chain connects TRBV7-2 to TRBJ1-4; TRBD1 matches 8 bases. The sequence was collected from a man aged 18 to 29 who had mild COVID-19 (a few samples of this study predate the infection). Cell type and time point are not known. The specimen sequenced was PBMCs or a T cell subset sorted from them (not recorded which). CDR3 residues: CASSTKSTRTGLFF. The CDR3 DNA sequence: TGTGCCAGCAGCACAAAGTCAACCAGGACAGGGCTGTTTTTT.